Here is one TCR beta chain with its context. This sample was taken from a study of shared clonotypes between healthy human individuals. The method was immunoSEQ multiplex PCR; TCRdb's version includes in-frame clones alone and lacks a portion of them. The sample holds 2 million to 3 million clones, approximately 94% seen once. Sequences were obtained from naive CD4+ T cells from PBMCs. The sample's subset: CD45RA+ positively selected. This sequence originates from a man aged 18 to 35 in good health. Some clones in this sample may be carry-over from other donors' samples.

The CDR3 protein is CASSVAQFGNTIYF. The CDR3 region has the DNA TGTGCCAGCAGCGTTGCCCAATTCGGAAACACCATATATTTT. The rearrangement joins TRBV9 to TRBJ1-3, with D unclear. CDR3 length equals 14 residues. Trimming took off 2 bases at V and 4 bases at J, with 10 bases between the two ends. Germline loops: CDR1 SGDLS, CDR2 YYNGEE.